This is a list of T cell receptor beta chains from one sample in a study of blood T cell repertoires in COVID-19. Using immunoSEQ multiplex PCR, the repertoire was profiled, and TCRdb retains in-frame clones only, with some absent. This sample has roughly 72,000 clones, with 90% found just once. Sequencing was performed on peripheral blood. The receptors derive from a human donor in a cohort sampled during active COVID-19. CDR3s include the opening cysteine and the closing phenylalanine or tryptophan. The order of the fields is clone size, V gene, D gene, J gene, CDR3 DNA, CDR3 protein. The D gene is left open where the match is weak. A clone size is listed for some rows: how often the clone was seen (once, few, many), or a class if it is expanded.

once	TRBV5-6	NA	TRBJ2-2	TGTGCCAGCAGCTACGGGTCCGGGGAGCTGTTTTTT	CASSYGSGELFF
NA	TRBV7-6	NA	TRBJ2-4	TGTGCCAGCAGCACCGGGGACACCCTAGCCAAAAACATTCAGTACTTC	CASSTGDTLAKNIQYF
once	TRBV6-6	NA	TRBJ1-5	TGTGCCAGCAGTTCGGGACACATTATAAATCAGCCCCAGCATTTT	CASSSGHIINQPQHF
NA	TRBV5-1	NA	TRBJ2-3	TGCGCCAGCAGCGAACAGACGGGGAGTGGAGATACGCAGTATTTT	CASSEQTGSGDTQYF
once	TRBV27	TRBD2	TRBJ2-3	TGTGCCAGCAGTTTGGAGGGAGGGGAGACAGATACGCAGTATTTT	CASSLEGGETDTQYF
NA	TRBV18	TRBD1	TRBJ2-3	TGTGCCAGCTCAGCCAACAGGGGAGATACGCAGTATTTT	CASSANRGDTQYF
NA	TRBV6-2/TRBV6-3	NA	TRBJ1-5	TGTGCCAGCAGTTATGTTGGGATACGGGACATCTATAGGGGTCAGCCCCAGCATTTT	CASSYVGIRDIYRGQPQHF
NA	TRBV11-2	TRBD1	TRBJ1-4	TGTGCCAGCAGACTTGGACAGGTGGGCAATGAAAAACTGTTTTTT	CASRLGQVGNEKLFF
NA	TRBV27	NA	TRBJ1-6	TGTGCCAGCAGCTATGGGGGGAATTCACCCCTCCACTTT	CASSYGGNSPLHF
once	TRBV18	TRBD1	TRBJ1-5	TGTGCCAGCTCAGCTGGACAGGGCCATCAGCCCCAGCATTTT	CASSAGQGHQPQHF
NA	TRBV7-3	TRBD2	TRBJ2-1	TGTGCCAGCAGTTACCTAGCGGGAGTCTTCAATGAGCAGTTCTTC	CASSYLAGVFNEQFF
once	TRBV7-2	NA	TRBJ1-5	TGTGCCAGCAGCTTAGACAGTACCAACAATCAGCCCCAGCATTTT	CASSLDSTNNQPQHF
NA	TRBV6-5	TRBD2	TRBJ2-2	TGTGCCAGCAGTTACTCTGCGGGAGGTGGTACCGGGGAGCTGTTTTTT	CASSYSAGGGTGELFF
NA	TRBV7-9	NA	TRBJ2-5	TGTGCCAGCAGCGACAAAGGCCGGGGGGAGACCCAGTACTTC	CASSDKGRGETQYF
NA	TRBV4-1	TRBD2	TRBJ2-1	TGCGCCAGCAGCCAAGATGGAACTAGCGGGGGAAGCTCCTACAATGAGCAGTTCTTC	CASSQDGTSGGSSYNEQFF
NA	TRBV7-2	TRBD2	TRBJ2-1	TGTGCCAGCAGCCCCGGGACTAGCGTAAATGAGCAGTTCTTC	CASSPGTSVNEQFF
NA	TRBV5-6	NA	TRBJ2-2	TGTGCCAGCAGCTTGCAACAGGGCACCGGGGAGCTGTTTTTT	CASSLQQGTGELFF
NA	TRBV2	TRBD1	TRBJ1-4	TGTGCCAGCGGGAAGGGGACAGGGGTTGAAAAACTGTTTTTT	CASGKGTGVEKLFF
NA	TRBV7-7	TRBD1	TRBJ2-7	TGTGCCAGCAGCTTAGGGACAGGGATTGATAGCGAGCAGTACTTC	CASSLGTGIDSEQYF
NA	TRBV7-2	NA	TRBJ2-5	TGTGCCAGCAGCTTGGCCTCCGCTCATACAGGAGAGACCCAGTACTTC	CASSLASAHTGETQYF
NA	TRBV7-2	TRBD1	TRBJ2-2	TGTGCCAGCAGCTTAGGGACAGGGCGGACCGGGGAGCTGTTTTTT	CASSLGTGRTGELFF
NA	TRBV6-1	TRBD1	TRBJ1-5	TGTGCCAGCAGTGATGGACAGGGGGCTCGACAGCCCCAGCATTTT	CASSDGQGARQPQHF
NA	TRBV6-5	TRBD1	TRBJ2-2	TGTGCCAGCAGGACAGGGCCGGGCACCGGGGAGCTGTTTTTT	CASRTGPGTGELFF
NA	TRBV6-5	NA	TRBJ2-3	TGTGCCAGCAGTTACTCCAGGGCAGAGGATACGCAGTATTTT	CASSYSRAEDTQYF
NA	TRBV27	TRBD1	TRBJ2-1	TGTGCCAGCAGCCCCCGGGACAGTGCCTACAATGAGCAGTTCTTC	CASSPRDSAYNEQFF
NA	TRBV7-9	TRBD2	TRBJ2-7	TGTGCCAGCAGCACGGGACTAGCGGACTCCTACGAGCAGTACTTC	CASSTGLADSYEQYF
NA	TRBV19	TRBD1	TRBJ2-4	TGTGCCAGTAGTCCAAGACGGGACAGGGCCAACATTCAGTACTTC	CASSPRRDRANIQYF
few	TRBV6-6	NA	TRBJ1-5	TGTGCCAGCAAGCCTGGGGGCGTTTTTCAGCCCCAGCATTTT	CASKPGGVFQPQHF
NA	TRBV19	TRBD1	TRBJ1-5	TGTGCCAGTAGTCACAGACAGGGGAGAAATCAGCCCCAGCATTTT	CASSHRQGRNQPQHF
NA	TRBV28	NA	TRBJ1-2	TGTGCCAGCAGCACGCCGGGCAGGGACTATGGCTACACCTTC	CASSTPGRDYGYTF
few	TRBV7-8	TRBD1	TRBJ1-2	TGTGCCAGCAGCGGAGGGACAGGGACAACGTATGGCTACACCTTC	CASSGGTGTTYGYTF
NA	TRBV2	TRBD2	TRBJ2-1	TGTGCCAGCAGTGAAGAGGCTAGCGGGAGACGGTACAATGAGCAGTTCTTC	CASSEEASGRRYNEQFF
NA	TRBV28	NA	TRBJ2-7	TGTGCCAGCATGGCGGGACTTTACTACGAGCAGTACTTC	CASMAGLYYEQYF
NA	TRBV13	TRBD2	TRBJ2-3	TGTGCCAGCAGCTTAGAAGGCCTCGGGACTAATGGCACAGATACGCAGTATTTT	CASSLEGLGTNGTDTQYF
NA	TRBV6-5	TRBD1	TRBJ1-2	TGTGCCAGCCCGACAGGGGGCACCCTCCTGGGCTACACCTTC	CASPTGGTLLGYTF
NA	TRBV28	NA	TRBJ2-1	TGTGCCAGCAGTTACTTAACCGGGGAGGCCCTCCCGCTAGTTACCCTTGGCCAGTTCTTC	CASSYLTGEALPLVTLGQFF
NA	TRBV6-2/TRBV6-3	NA	TRBJ2-5	TGTGCCAGCAGTACCGGGACATGGACCAGGGGGACCCAGTACTTC	CASSTGTWTRGTQYF
once	TRBV18	NA	TRBJ1-2	TGTGCCAGCTCACCGTCCGCGGCTAACTATGGCTACACCTTC	CASSPSAANYGYTF
NA	TRBV3-1/TRBV3-2	TRBD2	TRBJ2-5	TGTGCCAGCAGCCAAGATCGAGGTTCGGGGGGGCGAGAGACCCAGTACTTC	CASSQDRGSGGRETQYF
NA	TRBV10-3	NA	TRBJ1-3	TGTGCCATTCGGGGGGCTGCTGGAAACACCATATATTTT	CAIRGAAGNTIYF
NA	TRBV29-1	TRBD2	TRBJ2-7	TGCAGCGTTGGTACTAGCGGGATTGCGGTTTACGAGCAGTACTTC	CSVGTSGIAVYEQYF
NA	TRBV6-5	NA	TRBJ1-5	TGTGCCAGCAGGAGACAGACTAGCAATCAGCCCCAGCATTTT	CASRRQTSNQPQHF
NA	TRBV27	TRBD1	TRBJ1-2	TGTGCCAGCAAGGGGGGGGACAGGACTAACTATGGCTACACCTTC	CASKGGDRTNYGYTF
once	TRBV4-3	NA	TRBJ2-3	TGCGCCAGCAGCCGCGGGTCAGGGGCCCAGACAGATACGCAGTATTTT	CASSRGSGAQTDTQYF
NA	TRBV30	NA	TRBJ1-1	TGTGCCTGGAGGAATCCGGGACAACAGAACACTGAAGCTTTCTTT	CAWRNPGQQNTEAFF
NA	TRBV6-5	TRBD2	TRBJ2-2	TGTGCCAGCAGTTCCCGGACTAGTGGGGCCGGGGAGCTGTTTTTT	CASSSRTSGAGELFF
NA	TRBV5-4	TRBD2	TRBJ2-7	TGTGCCAGCAGCTCCGGGACTACCGCGGTGGAGCAGTACTTC	CASSSGTTAVEQYF
NA	TRBV30	NA	TRBJ2-2	TGTGCCTGGGGCCAAACCGGGGAGCTGTTTTTT	CAWGQTGELFF
NA	TRBV4-3	NA	TRBJ1-5	TGCGCCAGCAGCCAAGATTACTTACTTAGCAATCAGCCCCAGCATTTT	CASSQDYLLSNQPQHF
NA	TRBV15	NA	TRBJ1-1	TGTGCCACCAGCAGACCCCCGGGGGTCAGTGGTGAAGCTTTCTTT	CATSRPPGVSGEAFF
few	TRBV18	TRBD2	TRBJ2-4	TGTGCCAGCTCACCTAGCTCTAGCGGGGGGATTCAGTACTTC	CASSPSSSGGIQYF
NA	TRBV4-1	TRBD2	TRBJ2-5	TGCGCCAGCAGCCTAGGTATTGGGGGGGGACAAGAGACCCAGTACTTC	CASSLGIGGGQETQYF